A selection of T cell receptor beta chains follows, all from one sample in a study of OX40 agonist ivuxolimab in advanced cancers. Generated by immunoSEQ multiplex PCR, the TCRdb table keeps only in-frame clones and is missing some. Of tens of thousands of clones listed, around 89% were seen once; the top ten hold about 4.5%. Source: CD4+ or CD8+ T cells sorted from blood, taken in a trial of the OX40 agonist ivuxolimab. The receptors here all came from an adult with an advanced solid tumor such as melanoma, head and neck, liver or kidney cancer. The CDR3 runs from the conserved cysteine through the conserved F or W. The D gene is left open where the match is weak. Clone size appears in some rows only: once, few, many, or a class for an expanded clone.

abundance: -
v_gene: TRBV18
d_gene: -
j_gene: TRBJ2-5
CDR3aa: CASSPGTWGTQYF
CDR3nt: TGTGCCAGCTCACCCGGGACATGGGGGACCCAGTACTTC

abundance: -
v_gene: TRBV19
d_gene: TRBD2
j_gene: TRBJ2-3
CDR3aa: CASSSRISGSRTDTQYF
CDR3nt: TGTGCCAGTAGTTCGCGAATTAGCGGGAGTAGAACAGATACGCAGTATTTT

abundance: -
v_gene: TRBV28
d_gene: -
j_gene: TRBJ1-2
CDR3aa: CASSFQNYGYTF
CDR3nt: TGTGCCAGCAGTTTTCAGAACTATGGCTACACCTTC

abundance: -
v_gene: TRBV6-1
d_gene: -
j_gene: TRBJ2-5
CDR3aa: CASTGGAKETQYF
CDR3nt: TGTGCCAGCACGGGGGGCGCGAAAGAGACCCAGTACTTC

abundance: -
v_gene: TRBV30
d_gene: -
j_gene: TRBJ2-2
CDR3aa: CAWSVWTDTGELFF
CDR3nt: TGTGCCTGGAGTGTTTGGACGGACACCGGGGAGCTGTTTTTT

abundance: -
v_gene: TRBV6-6
d_gene: TRBD2
j_gene: TRBJ2-5
CDR3aa: CASSYSPGGAGETQYF
CDR3nt: TGTGCCAGCAGTTACTCACCCGGGGGGGCCGGAGAGACCCAGTACTTC

abundance: -
v_gene: TRBV2
d_gene: -
j_gene: TRBJ1-4
CDR3aa: CASSEENRREKLFF
CDR3nt: TGTGCCAGCAGTGAAGAGAACAGGCGGGAAAAACTGTTTTTT

abundance: -
v_gene: TRBV6-6
d_gene: -
j_gene: TRBJ2-7
CDR3aa: CASSYLGQEQYF
CDR3nt: TGTGCCAGCAGTTACCTGGGACAAGAGCAGTACTTC

abundance: -
v_gene: TRBV5-1
d_gene: -
j_gene: TRBJ2-5
CDR3aa: CASSFGRRETQYF
CDR3nt: TGCGCCAGCAGCTTTGGTAGACGGGAGACCCAGTACTTC

abundance: once
v_gene: TRBV2
d_gene: -
j_gene: TRBJ2-3
CDR3aa: CASSRWAGTDTQYF
CDR3nt: TGTGCCAGCTCCCGGTGGGCGGGCACAGATACGCAGTATTTT

abundance: -
v_gene: TRBV10-3
d_gene: -
j_gene: TRBJ2-2
CDR3aa: CAISDGAGVAGELFF
CDR3nt: TGTGCCATCAGTGACGGGGCAGGGGTTGCCGGGGAGCTGTTTTTT

abundance: few
v_gene: TRBV29-1
d_gene: -
j_gene: TRBJ1-4
CDR3aa: CSVSESLTNEKLFF
CDR3nt: TGCAGCGTTTCTGAAAGCCTAACTAATGAAAAACTGTTTTTT

abundance: -
v_gene: TRBV19
d_gene: -
j_gene: TRBJ2-3
CDR3aa: CASSPSPTSLTQYF
CDR3nt: TGTGCCAGTAGTCCTTCCCCAACCTCACTTACGCAGTATTTT

abundance: -
v_gene: TRBV30
d_gene: -
j_gene: TRBJ2-5
CDR3aa: CAWSGWSNDLETQYF
CDR3nt: TGTGCCTGGAGTGGATGGTCGAACGATTTGGAGACCCAGTACTTC

abundance: -
v_gene: TRBV7-9
d_gene: TRBD2
j_gene: TRBJ2-3
CDR3aa: CASSPTLSGSTDTQYF
CDR3nt: TGTGCCAGCAGCCCCACCCTTAGCGGGAGTACAGATACGCAGTATTTT

abundance: -
v_gene: TRBV19
d_gene: -
j_gene: TRBJ2-1
CDR3aa: CASSIKSAGVSYNEQFF
CDR3nt: TGTGCCAGTAGTATAAAATCTGCCGGGGTTTCCTACAATGAGCAGTTCTTC

abundance: -
v_gene: TRBV7-3
d_gene: -
j_gene: TRBJ1-1
CDR3aa: CASSLTGANTEAFF
CDR3nt: TGTGCCAGCAGCTTAACTGGGGCTAACACTGAAGCTTTCTTT

abundance: -
v_gene: TRBV7-9
d_gene: TRBD2
j_gene: TRBJ2-1
CDR3aa: CASTIGSGSYNEQFF
CDR3nt: TGTGCCAGCACCATAGGAAGCGGGAGCTACAATGAGCAGTTCTTC

abundance: -
v_gene: TRBV19
d_gene: TRBD2
j_gene: TRBJ2-1
CDR3aa: CASSIGGRDSEQFF
CDR3nt: TGTGCCAGTAGTATTGGCGGGAGGGACAGTGAGCAGTTCTTC

abundance: -
v_gene: TRBV6-6
d_gene: TRBD2
j_gene: TRBJ2-3
CDR3aa: CASSWAGGTDTQYF
CDR3nt: TGTGCCAGCAGTTGGGCGGGAGGTACAGATACGCAGTATTTT

abundance: -
v_gene: TRBV5-6
d_gene: TRBD2
j_gene: TRBJ2-7
CDR3aa: CASSRSPWTSGSEYEQYF
CDR3nt: TGTGCCAGCAGCCGAAGCCCTTGGACTAGCGGGAGTGAGTACGAGCAGTACTTC

abundance: -
v_gene: TRBV28
d_gene: -
j_gene: TRBJ2-3
CDR3aa: CASTTWGGDTDTQYF
CDR3nt: TGTGCCAGCACCACCTGGGGGGGCGACACAGATACGCAGTATTTT

abundance: once
v_gene: TRBV2
d_gene: TRBD1
j_gene: TRBJ1-5
CDR3aa: CASSWGDRRGNQPQHF
CDR3nt: TGTGCCAGCAGTTGGGGGGACAGGAGGGGCAATCAGCCCCAGCATTTT

abundance: -
v_gene: TRBV2
d_gene: -
j_gene: TRBJ1-2
CDR3aa: CASSEDTTEGYTF
CDR3nt: TGTGCCAGCAGTGAAGACACGACGGAGGGCTACACCTTC

abundance: -
v_gene: TRBV6-6
d_gene: -
j_gene: TRBJ1-2
CDR3aa: CASRDGTNYGYTF
CDR3nt: TGTGCCAGCCGGGACGGTACTAACTATGGCTACACCTTC

abundance: -
v_gene: TRBV28
d_gene: TRBD1
j_gene: TRBJ1-1
CDR3aa: CASSLGGQGGTEAFF
CDR3nt: TGTGCCAGCAGTTTAGGGGGACAGGGGGGGACTGAAGCTTTCTTT

abundance: -
v_gene: TRBV14
d_gene: -
j_gene: TRBJ2-6
CDR3aa: CASSPFGPSGANVLTF
CDR3nt: TGTGCCAGCAGCCCCTTTGGGCCCTCTGGGGCCAACGTCCTGACTTTC

abundance: -
v_gene: TRBV16
d_gene: -
j_gene: TRBJ1-2
CDR3aa: CASSQGLIGGYTF
CDR3nt: TGTGCCAGCAGCCAGGGACTGATAGGTGGCTACACCTTC

abundance: -
v_gene: TRBV30
d_gene: -
j_gene: TRBJ1-3
CDR3aa: CALRAGTGTIGNTIYF
CDR3nt: TGTGCCTTAAGGGCGGGAACAGGGACAATAGGAAACACCATATATTTT

abundance: once
v_gene: TRBV10-1
d_gene: -
j_gene: TRBJ2-2
CDR3aa: CASRGGTPTNTGELFF
CDR3nt: TGCGCCAGCCGTGGCGGTACACCTACGAACACCGGGGAGCTGTTTTTT

abundance: -
v_gene: TRBV6-6
d_gene: -
j_gene: TRBJ2-2
CDR3aa: CASSPPGSNGELFF
CDR3nt: TGTGCCAGCAGTCCCCCAGGGTCTAACGGGGAGCTGTTTTTT

abundance: -
v_gene: TRBV6-1
d_gene: TRBD1
j_gene: TRBJ2-7
CDR3aa: CASNVRTGPYEQYF
CDR3nt: TGTGCCAGCAACGTAAGGACAGGCCCCTACGAGCAGTACTTC

abundance: -
v_gene: TRBV7-2
d_gene: -
j_gene: TRBJ1-2
CDR3aa: CASSLDPTGYGYTF
CDR3nt: TGTGCCAGCAGCTTAGACCCGACAGGTTATGGCTACACCTTC

abundance: -
v_gene: TRBV14
d_gene: TRBD1
j_gene: TRBJ2-7
CDR3aa: CASSQPGQGAGPYEQYF
CDR3nt: TGTGCCAGCAGCCAACCGGGACAGGGGGCTGGCCCCTACGAGCAGTACTTC

abundance: -
v_gene: TRBV28
d_gene: TRBD1
j_gene: TRBJ1-2
CDR3aa: CASRPTGAGNYGYTF
CDR3nt: TGTGCCAGCAGACCGACAGGGGCAGGGAACTATGGCTACACCTTC

abundance: -
v_gene: TRBV7-7
d_gene: TRBD2
j_gene: TRBJ2-2
CDR3aa: CASSQARGGETGELFF
CDR3nt: TGTGCTAGCAGCCAGGCCCGGGGGGGCGAAACCGGGGAGCTGTTTTTT

abundance: few
v_gene: TRBV6-4
d_gene: -
j_gene: TRBJ1-5
CDR3aa: CASSDTAAPNQPQHF
CDR3nt: TGTGCCAGCAGTGACACGGCAGCTCCTAATCAGCCCCAGCATTTT

abundance: -
v_gene: TRBV28
d_gene: -
j_gene: TRBJ1-6
CDR3aa: CASSLMSQNNSPLHF
CDR3nt: TGTGCCAGCAGTTTAATGTCACAGAATAATTCACCCCTCCACTTT

abundance: -
v_gene: TRBV6-6
d_gene: -
j_gene: TRBJ2-6
CDR3aa: CASSYTGGAGANVLTF
CDR3nt: TGTGCCAGCAGTTACACTGGGGGCGCTGGGGCCAACGTCCTGACTTTC

abundance: once
v_gene: TRBV2
d_gene: -
j_gene: TRBJ2-7
CDR3aa: CASSEDRFSYEQYF
CDR3nt: TGTGCCAGCAGTGAGGACAGATTTTCCTACGAGCAGTACTTC

abundance: -
v_gene: TRBV11-2
d_gene: -
j_gene: TRBJ1-2
CDR3aa: CASSLALEGSYGYTF
CDR3nt: TGTGCCAGCAGCTTAGCCCTCGAAGGGAGCTATGGCTACACCTTC

abundance: -
v_gene: TRBV27
d_gene: -
j_gene: TRBJ2-5
CDR3aa: CASSLLRASGRRETQYF
CDR3nt: TGTGCCAGCAGTTTACTGAGAGCAAGTGGACGAAGGGAGACCCAGTACTTC

abundance: -
v_gene: TRBV19
d_gene: -
j_gene: TRBJ1-2
CDR3aa: CASSVQGTWVNYGYTF
CDR3nt: TGTGCCAGTAGTGTCCAGGGGACGTGGGTTAACTATGGCTACACCTTC

abundance: -
v_gene: TRBV21-1
d_gene: -
j_gene: TRBJ2-2
CDR3aa: CASTWTGETGELFF
CDR3nt: TGTGCCAGCACTTGGACAGGGGAAACCGGGGAGCTGTTTTTT

abundance: -
v_gene: TRBV2
d_gene: TRBD1
j_gene: TRBJ1-1
CDR3aa: CASSTGQGYAEAFF
CDR3nt: TGTGCCAGCAGTACGGGACAGGGATACGCTGAAGCTTTCTTT

abundance: -
v_gene: TRBV7-3
d_gene: -
j_gene: TRBJ2-2
CDR3aa: CASSPGGAAGELFF
CDR3nt: TGTGCCAGCAGCCCGGGCGGGGCGGCCGGGGAGCTGTTTTTT

abundance: -
v_gene: TRBV11-2
d_gene: TRBD2
j_gene: TRBJ2-5
CDR3aa: CASSSTGGEETQYF
CDR3nt: TGTGCCAGCAGCTCCACGGGAGGGGAAGAGACCCAGTACTTC

abundance: -
v_gene: TRBV5-1
d_gene: TRBD2
j_gene: TRBJ2-1
CDR3aa: CASSLNAGTTYNEQFF
CDR3nt: TGCGCCAGCAGCCTTAATGCCGGGACTACCTACAATGAGCAGTTCTTC

abundance: once
v_gene: TRBV29-1
d_gene: -
j_gene: TRBJ2-3
CDR3aa: CSASTASDTDTQYF
CDR3nt: TGCAGCGCCTCGACGGCTTCGGACACAGATACGCAGTATTTT